This passage covers 21 T cell receptor beta chains from one sample sequenced in a study of blood T cells in healthy people across ages. Alongside a J-beta primer mix, a sample-barcoded 5' primer served in a second PCR lasting 7 to 11 cycles. TCRdb reanalysed the 5' RACE reads using MiXCR and keeps one entry per CDR3 protein. The sample includes 550,000 to 750,000 distinct CDR3 sequences, 20% to 25% of them seen just once. Sequencing input: blood. Receptor source: a man aged 70 or older in good health.

The chain links TRBV3-1 to TRBJ2-1; 13 nucleotides line up with TRBD2. The junction had 13 bases not matched to a gene; V was cut back by 2 bases and J by 0 bases. Germline-derived CDR1 and CDR2 are LGHDT and YNNKEL (reference sequence). The CDR3 loop spans 21 amino acids. This CDR3 reads CASSQSPPGLAGPTSYNEQFF. CDR3 coding DNA: TGTGCCAGCAGCCAATCCCCCCCGGGACTAGCGGGACCCACCTCCTACAATGAGCAGTTCTTC.

This chain links TRBV20-1 with TRBJ2-4, with D perhaps matching TRBD2 (6 bases). CDR3 length: 18 residues. Germline V gene sequence: CDR1 DFQATT, CDR2 SNEGSKA (reference sequence). Trimming pared 3 bases from V and 6 bases from J, leaving 27 bases between. CDR3 protein: CSASVGDGSGAVRNIQYF. As DNA, the CDR3 is TGCAGTGCTAGCGTTGGGGACGGGAGTGGAGCGGTCAGAAACATTCAGTACTTC.

The chain has TRBV7-8 and TRBJ2-2, with 8 bases lining up with TRBD2. The J segment lost 1 base and the V segment lost 1 base, leaving 8 bases of the junction unmatched. CDR1 is SGHVS, CDR2 FQNEAQ, per germline. The CDR3 covers 18 residues. The CDR3 DNA reads TGTGCCAGCAGCTTAGGCGGGCGGCGGGGGGTGAACACCGGGGAGCTGTTTTTT. This codes for CASSLGGRRGVNTGELFF. Together with reference TRBV7-8 and TRBJ2-2, the CDR3 gives the full variable domain: GAGVSQSPRYKVAKRGQDVALRCDPISGHVSLFWYQQALGQGPEFLTYFQNEAQLDKSGLPSDRFFAERPEGSVSTLKIQRTQQEDSAVYLCASSLGGRRGVNTGELFFGEGSRLTVL.

This clonotype was counted a few times. The chain joins TRBV21-1 to TRBJ2-2; the D segment call TRBD2 is taken from the table without a DNA check. TRBV21-1 is described as a pseudogene. This CDR3 has 17 residues. The CDR3 sequence: CASSKAGEGDWTGELFF. DNA of the CDR3: TGTGCCAGCAGCAAAGCAGGGGAGGGCGATTGGACCGGGGAGCTGTTTTTT.

The gene calls are TRBV13 and TRBJ2-5, with no clear D. V was shortened by 1 base and J by 4 bases, with 10 bases between the two germline ends. This CDR3 spans 14 amino acids. Per the germline V gene, CDR1 is PRHDT and CDR2 is FYEKMQ (reference sequence). The CDR3 bases are TGTGCCAGCAGCTTAGTGCGGCTCCGAGAGACCCAGTACTTC. It translates to CASSLVRLRETQYF.

This clonotype was recorded many times. V gene TRBV28 combines with J gene TRBJ2-7; the match to TRBD1 covers 10 bases. V shed 3 bases, J shed 4 bases, and the junction held 3 bases outside the gene matches. CDR1 MDHEN and CDR2 SYDVKM come from the germline V gene. The CDR3 runs 14 residues. The chain's CDR3 is CASSFGQGVYEQYF. The CDR3, as DNA: TGTGCCAGCAGTTTTGGACAGGGGGTATACGAGCAGTACTTC.

This rearrangement joins TRBV12-3 or TRBV12-4 to TRBJ2-3; no clear D gene. The CDR3 sequence is 12 residues long. Trimming removed 6 bases at V and 2 bases at J, with 6 bases between. The CDR3, as DNA: TGTGCCAGCAGAATGACCACAGATACGCAGTATTTT. The encoded protein is CASRMTTDTQYF.

The chain employs TRBV20-1 and TRBJ2-5; TRBD2 agrees at 11 bases. Looked up from germline, CDR1 is DFQATT and CDR2 is SNEGSKA (reference sequence). Trimming removed 0 bases from V and 4 bases from J; junction bases left unmatched: 4. The CDR3 length is 15 residues. The CDR3 nucleotides read TGCAGTGCTAGAGATATAGCGGGAGGGTTAGAGACCCAGTACTTC. Amino acids: CSARDIAGGLETQYF.

Ten or more counts support this clonotype. The chain employs TRBV5-5 and TRBJ2-5; D not certain. The CDR3 runs 13 residues. CDR1 is SGHKS and CDR2 is YYEKEE in the germline V gene (reference sequence). Trimming cost V 0 bases and J 6 bases, with 9 bases left between them. The CDR3 bases are TGTGCCAGCAGCTTGGAAACTGGAAAGACCCAGTACTTC. It specifies CASSLETGKTQYF.

The V call is TRBV20-1, the J call TRBJ2-3; tentatively, D is TRBD2 (5 bases). Germline CDR1 DFQATT, CDR2 SNEGSKA (reference sequence). The V and J ends lost 4 bases and 4 bases respectively, with 9 bases between them. This CDR3 is built from 12 residues. The CDR3 reads CSANPGSDTQYF. The CDR3 nucleotides are TGCAGTGCTAATCCGGGGTCAGATACGCAGTATTTT.

J is TRBJ2-1 and V is TRBV9; TRBD2 matches 7 bases. The CDR3 is made up of 14 amino acids. Per the germline V gene, CDR1 is SGDLS and CDR2 is YYNGEE. Trimming at V came to 0 bases and at J to 8 bases, leaving 5 bases not matched to a gene. Written as DNA, the CDR3 is TGTGCCAGCAGCGTAGCGGGAGGCGGGGATGAGCAGTTCTTC. It translates to CASSVAGGGDEQFF.

The rearrangement joins TRBV5-1 to TRBJ2-5, with D perhaps matching TRBD2 (6 bases). The J call is uncertain, as TRBJ2-7 better fits the DNA end. CDR1 is SGHRS, CDR2 YFSETQ, per germline. This CDR3 comprises 15 residues. As DNA, the CDR3 is TGCGCCAGCAGCCCGGAAGCTAGCGACTCCTACGAGCAGTACTTC. It codes for CASSPEASDSYEQYF.

This clonotype was seen at least ten times. V and J are TRBV19 and TRBJ2-3; weak D call: TRBD2 (6 bases). Trimming removed 1 base from V and 3 bases from J, with 8 bases in between. The CDR3 consists of 14 residues. The germline gives CDR1 LNHDA, CDR2 SQIVND (reference sequence). CDR3 coding DNA: TGTGCCAGTAGTATAGCGGGAGTGACAGATACGCAGTATTTT. This gives the protein CASSIAGVTDTQYF.

V and J are TRBV25-1 and TRBJ2-3, with D tentatively TRBD2 (5 bases). This CDR3 has 14 residues. The V end lost 3 bases, the J end lost 4 bases, and 11 bases lay between the germline ends. CDR1 is MGHDK, CDR2 SYGVNS, per germline. The CDR3 loop reads CASSEEEKADTQYF. The CDR3 coding sequence is TGTGCCAGCAGTGAGGAGGAGAAAGCAGATACGCAGTATTTT.

This clonotype was counted a few times. The chain carries TRBV7-9 and TRBJ2-5, with a tentative D call TRBD2 (5 bases). The V end was cut by 5 bases, the J end by 6 bases, with 19 bases between. From germline, CDR1 is SEHNR and CDR2 FQNEAQ (reference sequence). This CDR3 spans 15 amino acids. CDR3 sequence: CASSQLEAGAKTQYF. CDR3 DNA: TGTGCCAGCAGCCAACTAGAGGCGGGCGCGAAGACCCAGTACTTC.

This clonotype was picked up a small number of times. CDR3 sequence reads: CASSGLAGRSSYEQYF. The CDR3 nucleotides are TGTGCCAGCAGTGGACTAGCGGGTCGGAGCTCCTACGAGCAGTACTTC. This chain joins TRBV7-9 and TRBJ2-7; TRBD2 agrees at 11 bases. The CDR3 is 16 residues long. Trimming at V came to 6 bases and at J to 0 bases, leaving 7 bases not matched to a gene. Germline values: CDR1 SEHNR, CDR2 FQNEAQ (reference sequence).

There are many counts of this clonotype. The chain carries TRBV28 and TRBJ2-2; 7 bases map to TRBD1. V lost 6 bases, J lost 6 bases, and 10 bases stayed unmatched. The CDR3 has 15 amino acids. From germline, CDR1 is MDHEN and CDR2 SYDVKM. DNA for the CDR3: TGTGCCAGCAGGAACCAGGGGGTCGGCGCCGGGGAGCTGTTTTTT. Its protein product is CASRNQGVGAGELFF.

This clonotype was detected a few times. V and J are TRBV10-3 and TRBJ2-3; the D gene is possibly TRBD2 (5 bases). This CDR3 region has 14 residues. Trimming pared 3 bases from V and 4 bases from J, leaving 11 bases between. Germline assignment: CDR1 ENHRY and CDR2 SYGVKD. The CDR3, as DNA: TGTGCCATCAGTGATAGGCGGGCGTCAGATACGCAGTATTTT. Residues: CAISDRRASDTQYF.

The rearrangement links TRBV4-1 to TRBJ2-5; 11 bases map to TRBD2. The V gene end was trimmed by 2 bases and the J gene end by 5 bases; junction bases not matched to a gene: 7. This CDR3 has 16 amino acids. The V gene's germline CDR1 is MGHRA and CDR2 YSYEKL. CDR3 DNA: TGCGCCAGCAGCCAATCACTAGCGGGAGTTGGTGAGACCCAGTACTTC. Its translation: CASSQSLAGVGETQYF.

This clonotype occurred a few times. V gene TRBV15 combines with J gene TRBJ2-1, with D hard to call. Germline loops: CDR1 LNHNV, CDR2 YYDKDF (reference sequence). V lost 0 bases and J 6 bases, leaving 12 bases between the germline ends. CDR3 length: 15 residues. The CDR3: CATSRDRPHGNEQFF. The CDR3 bases are TGTGCCACCAGCAGAGATAGACCCCATGGCAATGAGCAGTTCTTC.

This clonotype turned up a few times. The chain joins TRBV27 to TRBJ1-5; 8 nucleotides agree with TRBD1. There are 15 residues in the CDR3. The ends lost 7 bases at V and 3 bases at J; junction bases unmatched: 8. Germline lookup yields CDR1 MNHEY and CDR2 SMNVEV (reference sequence). As DNA, the CDR3 is TGTGCCAGCAAACTCAGGGGGCTAAACAATCAGCCCCAGCATTTT. Protein sequence: CASKLRGLNNQPQHF.